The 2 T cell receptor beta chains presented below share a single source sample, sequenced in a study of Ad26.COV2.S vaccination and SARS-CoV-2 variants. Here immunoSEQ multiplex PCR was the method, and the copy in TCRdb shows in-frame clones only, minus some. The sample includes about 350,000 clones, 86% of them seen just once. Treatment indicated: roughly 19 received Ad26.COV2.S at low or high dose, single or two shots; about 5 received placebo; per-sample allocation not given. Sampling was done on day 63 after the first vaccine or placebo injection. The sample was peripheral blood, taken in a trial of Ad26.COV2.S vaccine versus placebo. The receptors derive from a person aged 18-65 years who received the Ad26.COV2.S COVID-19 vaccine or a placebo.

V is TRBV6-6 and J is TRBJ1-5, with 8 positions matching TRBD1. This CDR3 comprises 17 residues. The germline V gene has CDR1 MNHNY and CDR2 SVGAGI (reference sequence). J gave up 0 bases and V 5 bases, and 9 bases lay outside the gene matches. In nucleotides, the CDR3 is TGTGCCAGCAGTCCCTTGGACAGGGAGTTTAGCAATCAGCCCCAGCATTTT. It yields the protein CASSPLDREFSNQPQHF.

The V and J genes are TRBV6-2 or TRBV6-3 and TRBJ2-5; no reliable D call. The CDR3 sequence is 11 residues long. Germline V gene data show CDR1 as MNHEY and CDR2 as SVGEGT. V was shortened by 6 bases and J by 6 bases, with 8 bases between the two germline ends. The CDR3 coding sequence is TGTGCCAGCAGCGACCTGAAGACCCAGTACTTC. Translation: CASSDLKTQYF.